These 16 T cell receptor beta chains originate from one sample sequenced in a study of vaccination and CD4 T cells after COVID-19. Their antigen targets remain unknown. Noted time point: late sampling 161 to 241 days after vaccination in a few convalescent patients. Noted treatment: roughly ten-day PBMC culture with coronavirus spike peptide pools or control peptides (ViraFEST assay). The Oncomine TCR Beta short-read assay generated sequence data from the DNA of cultured CD4+ T cells. MiXCR, run by TCRdb on the PCR reads, gives a single entry per CDR3 protein. The table shows 22,000 or so distinct CDR3 sequences, with 32% occurring only once. This specimen consisted of CD4+ T cells from blood, cultured in vitro, obtained about 7 months after SARS-CoV-2 vaccination. The receptors stem from a human donor who had recovered from COVID-19.

The chain employs TRBV4-1 and TRBJ2-5, with a weak D call TRBD2 (5 bases). The ends were cut back, 1 base at V and 5 bases at J, with 11 bases in the middle. The CDR3 runs 14 residues. Germline V gene lookup returns CDR1 MGHRA and CDR2 YSYEKL. The chain's CDR3 is CASSQGELAETQYF. As DNA, the CDR3 is TGCGCCAGCAGCCAAGGGGAGCTAGCCGAGACCCAGTACTTC.

The J gene is TRBJ2-1, the V gene TRBV4-3; D could derive from TRBD1 or TRBD2 (5 bases each). This CDR3 is 16 amino acids long. Germline assignment: CDR1 LGHNA and CDR2 YSLEER. The ends were cut back, 4 bases at V and 2 bases at J, with 15 bases in the middle. The CDR3 loop is CASSRDRGRPYNEQFF. CDR3 bases: TGCGCCAGCAGCCGGGACCGGGGAAGACCCTACAATGAGCAGTTCTTC.

In nucleotides, the CDR3 is TGTGCCAGCGGGGGAATAGCCAAAAACATTCAGTACTTC. This encodes CASGGIAKNIQYF. The rearrangement uses TRBV28 and TRBJ2-4; D might be TRBD1 or TRBD2, each matching 5 bases. Germline assignment: CDR1 MDHEN and CDR2 SYDVKM. The CDR3 length is 13 residues. The V and J ends lost 8 bases and 0 bases respectively, with 8 bases between them.

This clonotype has more than one count but fewer than ten. V is TRBV20-1 and J is TRBJ1-1; 7 bases fit TRBD1. Germline V gene sequence: CDR1 DFQATT, CDR2 SNEGSKA (reference sequence). This CDR3 spans 15 amino acids. Losses at the gene ends were 5 bases for V and 8 bases for J; bases not matched to a gene: 17. The CDR3, as DNA: TGCAGTGCTGTCCTCCGAGGCAGGGGGAGATCCGAAGCTTTCTTT. Its translation is CSAVLRGRGRSEAFF.

V and J are TRBV7-3 and TRBJ2-1, with TRBD2 matching over 8 bases. The germline V gene encodes CDR1 SGHTA and CDR2 FQGTGA. V shed 5 bases, J shed 9 bases, and the junction held 9 bases outside the gene matches. This CDR3 comprises 14 residues. The CDR3 nucleotides are TGTGCCAGCAGCCCTCTCGGACTAGCTAGTGAGCAGTTCTTC. The encoded protein is CASSPLGLASEQFF.

In this sample, this clonotype turned up a few times. This CDR3 reads CSATRGGGSYGYTF. The CDR3 DNA follows: TGCAGTGCTACCCGCGGGGGGGGTAGCTATGGCTACACCTTC. The genes are TRBV20-1 and TRBJ1-2, with D perhaps matching TRBD1 (5 bases). Germline V gene data show CDR1 as DFQATT and CDR2 as SNEGSKA (reference sequence). The CDR3 is 14 residues long. The V end lost 4 bases, the J end lost 4 bases, and 16 bases lay between the germline ends.

The gene calls are TRBV18 and TRBJ2-7; 8 nucleotides line up with TRBD2. This CDR3 region has 15 residues. Germline lookup yields CDR1 KGHSH and CDR2 LQKENI. With V trimmed by 5 bases and J by 5 bases, 11 bases remained unmatched. The DNA for the CDR3 is TGTGCCAGCTCATTAGCGGGGCAGGGTGGCCACGAGCAGTACTTC. Protein sequence: CASSLAGQGGHEQYF. The full variable domain, its missing parts supplied by reference TRBV18 and TRBJ2-7, is NAGVMQNPRHLVRRRGQEARLRCSPMKGHSHVYWYRQLPEEGLKFMVYLQKENIIDESGMPKERFSAEFPKEGPSILRIQQVVRGDSAAYFCASSLAGQGGHEQYFGPGTRLTVT.

V usage is TRBV2 and J usage is TRBJ1-5, with D unresolved. Germline V gene data show CDR1 as SNHLY and CDR2 as FYNNEI. V lost 7 bases and J lost 0, with 10 bases in between. This CDR3 spans 14 amino acids. CDR3 protein: CASTSDLSNQPQHF. As DNA, the CDR3 is TGTGCCAGCACCTCCGACCTTAGCAATCAGCCCCAGCATTTT. Full variable domain (missing parts from reference TRBV2 and TRBJ1-5): EPEVTQTPSHQVTQMGQEVILRCVPISNHLYFYWYRQILGQKVEFLVSFYNNEISEKSEIFDDQFSVERPDGSNFTLKIRSTKLEDSAMYFCASTSDLSNQPQHFGDGTRLSIL.

This clonotype has only a few counts. This chain connects TRBV7-9 to TRBJ2-2, with 7 bases aligning to TRBD2. The CDR3 contains 14 residues. J lost 5 bases, V lost 5 bases, and 5 bases had no gene match. CDR1 and CDR2 from the germline V gene are SEHNR and FQNEAQ (reference sequence). CDR3 nucleotide sequence: TGTGCCAGCAGCCCCTGGGGGGGTACCGGGGAGCTGTTTTTT. Encoded protein: CASSPWGGTGELFF.

This clonotype appeared a few times. This chain uses TRBV20-1 with TRBJ2-5, with TRBD2 as a possible D gene (5 bases). The CDR3 spans 16 residues. V gave up 4 bases and J gave up 0 bases, with 18 bases separating them. Germline V lookup: CDR1 DFQATT, CDR2 SNEGSKA (reference sequence). The CDR3 DNA follows: TGCAGTGCTATCCAGCCCACCGGACTGGACCAAGAGACCCAGTACTTC. It encodes CSAIQPTGLDQETQYF.

The chain joins TRBV15 to TRBJ2-3; D call uncertain. The CDR3 runs 15 residues. Germline assignment: CDR1 LNHNV and CDR2 YYDKDF (reference sequence). V was cut by 1 base and J by 2 bases, with 10 bases left in between. The DNA for the CDR3 is TGTGCCACCAGCAGAGCTAACAAGCACACAGATACGCAGTATTTT. Protein sequence: CATSRANKHTDTQYF.

In its sample, this clonotype is medium-sized. The chain combines TRBV7-8 with TRBJ2-7; D may be TRBD2 (5 bases). This CDR3 has 19 residues. V lost 5 bases to trimming and J lost 1 base, with 27 bases between them. Germline values: CDR1 SGHVS, CDR2 FQNEAQ. CDR3 in DNA: TGTGCCAGCAGCCTGGGAACCGGGGTGGCCTTTCTAAAATCCTACGAGCAGTACTTC. Protein sequence: CASSLGTGVAFLKSYEQYF. The variable domain in full, with the rest retrieved from reference TRBV7-8 and TRBJ2-7, is GAGVSQSPRYKVAKRGQDVALRCDPISGHVSLFWYQQALGQGPEFLTYFQNEAQLDKSGLPSDRFFAERPEGSVSTLKIQRTQQEDSAVYLCASSLGTGVAFLKSYEQYFGPGTRLTVT.

The V call is TRBV20-1, the J call TRBJ2-3, with D uncertain. This CDR3 comprises 13 residues. Germline lookup yields CDR1 DFQATT and CDR2 SNEGSKA (reference sequence). Trimming cost V 5 bases and J 4 bases, with 13 bases left between them. The CDR3 region has the DNA TGCAGTGCTGGACCCGGCCCCTCAGATACGCAGTATTTT. It translates to CSAGPGPSDTQYF.

The gene calls are TRBV2 and TRBJ1-5, with D possibly TRBD1 on 5 matching bases. CDR1 and CDR2 from the germline V gene are SNHLY and FYNNEI. The CDR3 is 15 amino acids. V was clipped by 3 bases and J by 5 bases, with 14 bases between them. The CDR3 sequence: CASSDTGRVYQPQHF. The CDR3 region has the DNA TGTGCCAGCAGTGACACGGGCAGGGTGTATCAGCCCCAGCATTTT.

This clonotype occurred a few times. The V call is TRBV21-1, the J call TRBJ2-1; the table's D call of TRBD2 was not tested on the DNA. TRBV21-1 is a pseudogene locus. The CDR3 totals 16 residues. CDR3 nucleotides: TGTGCCAGCAGCAAAGACGCTAGCGGCTCCTACAATGAGCAGTTCTTC. Its translation is CASSKDASGSYNEQFF.

This clonotype has just a few counts. The chain joins TRBV5-5 to TRBJ2-7; 8 bases align to TRBD1. The CDR3 totals 17 residues. Germline V gives CDR1 SGHKS, CDR2 YYEKEE (reference sequence). The V gene end was trimmed by 1 base and the J gene end by 3 bases; junction bases not matched to a gene: 12. The CDR3 DNA reads TGTGCCAGCAGCTTGTCGCTCCCCGACAGGGGCTACTACGAGCAGTACTTC. It codes for CASSLSLPDRGYYEQYF.